The rows below give T cell receptor beta chains drawn from one sample of a study of Ad26.COV2.S vaccination and SARS-CoV-2 variants. Produced via immunoSEQ multiplex PCR; TCRdb's table is partial and in-frame only. Counted here are around 450,000 clones, roughly nine tenths occurring once; the ten biggest clones make up about 1.7%. The sample here was peripheral blood, taken in a trial of Ad26.COV2.S vaccine versus placebo. The receptors originated from a person aged 18-65 years who received the Ad26.COV2.S COVID-19 vaccine or a placebo. The CDR3 runs from the conserved cysteine through the conserved F or W. The D gene is left open where the match is weak. Where a row states a size, it is once, few, many or the class of an expanded clone; other rows omit it.

DNA	CDR3	V	J	D	size
TGTGCCAGCAGACCGACCGGGACAGGGGGGTCCGGGGAGCTGTTTTTT	CASRPTGTGGSGELFF	TRBV25-1	TRBJ2-2	TRBD1	.
TGTGCCAGCAGACGGCCGGGACAGGGTGACGGCTACACCTTC	CASRRPGQGDGYTF	TRBV6-5	TRBJ1-2	TRBD1	.
TGTGCCAGCAGTTTGGACAGGGACTACGAGCAGTACTTC	CASSLDRDYEQYF	TRBV28	TRBJ2-7	TRBD1	.
TGTGCCAGCAGCTTGGGTAATCTCGGATCCGAGCAGTACTTC	CASSLGNLGSEQYF	TRBV5-4	TRBJ2-7	.	.
TGTGCCAGCAGCTCCGGACAGGGGATTGAGCAGTTCTTC	CASSSGQGIEQFF	TRBV7-3	TRBJ2-1	TRBD1	.
TGTGCCTGGAGTGTAAGGTGGGGGGTTGTGAACACTGAAGCTTTCTTT	CAWSVRWGVVNTEAFF	TRBV30	TRBJ1-1	.	.
TGTGCCAGCAGCTTAGATCGCATAGGTATCCACTTT	CASSLDRIGIHF	TRBV11-2	TRBJ1-6	.	.
TGTGCCATCAGTGATAGACCCGAAGGTTCCTATGGCTACACCTTC	CAISDRPEGSYGYTF	TRBV10-3	TRBJ1-2	.	.
TGTGCCAGCAGTTGGACAGAGAACACTGAAGCTTTCTTT	CASSWTENTEAFF	TRBV6-5	TRBJ1-1	.	.
TGTGCCATCAGTCCCGGGACAGTCCCCATTCAGTACTTC	CAISPGTVPIQYF	TRBV10-3	TRBJ2-4	TRBD1	.
TGTGCCAGCAGTGAAAAGACAGGGAACACCATATATTTT	CASSEKTGNTIYF	TRBV25-1	TRBJ1-3	TRBD1	.
TGTGCCAGCAGCAGAGGAAACACCATATATTTT	CASSRGNTIYF	TRBV11-2	TRBJ1-3	.	once
TGTGCCAGCAGTGAACCCTCGGGACAGTTCTTC	CASSEPSGQFF	TRBV2	TRBJ2-1	.	.
TGTGCCAGCAGCCCCCAGACAGGGGAAGCCTACGAGCAGTACTTC	CASSPQTGEAYEQYF	TRBV21-1	TRBJ2-7	.	.
TGTGCCAGCAAAACCGGGACTTATGGCTACACCTTC	CASKTGTYGYTF	TRBV10-3	TRBJ1-2	.	.
TGTGCCAGCAGCTTAGATCTTGTAGGCGGGGGGCTGAACTACGAGCAGTACTTC	CASSLDLVGGGLNYEQYF	TRBV11-2	TRBJ2-7	TRBD2	.
TGTGCCAGCAGCCCCAGCGGGAGCTCCTACAATGAGCAGTTCTTC	CASSPSGSSYNEQFF	TRBV11-1	TRBJ2-1	TRBD2	.
TGTGCCACCCAGGGCCTTCCAGTCCCAAAGCAGTTCTTC	CATQGLPVPKQFF	TRBV19	TRBJ2-1	.	.
TGTGCCAGCAGTTATTTGCAGGGTCGGGCTAGCACAGATACGCAGTATTTT	CASSYLQGRASTDTQYF	TRBV6-2/TRBV6-3	TRBJ2-3	.	.
TGTGCCAGCAGTCCCCGACTAGCGGGACACTACGAGCAGTACTTC	CASSPRLAGHYEQYF	TRBV25-1	TRBJ2-7	TRBD2	.
TGTGCCTGGAGTCCGGGGGTCTACGGCTACACCTTC	CAWSPGVYGYTF	TRBV30	TRBJ1-2	.	.
TGTGCCAGCCGCGGGGGGGGCGCTTCCAAAAACATTCAGTACTTC	CASRGGGASKNIQYF	TRBV3-1/TRBV3-2	TRBJ2-4	TRBD2	.
TGTGCCAGCAGCGTATACGACAGTAATAATTCACCCCTCCACTTT	CASSVYDSNNSPLHF	TRBV9	TRBJ1-6	.	.
TGTGCCAGCAGCGTAGACAGCCTTAATCTTTATGGCTACACCTTC	CASSVDSLNLYGYTF	TRBV9	TRBJ1-2	.	.
TGCGCCAGCAGCTTGGGAGGGGTACAGGGGAACGAGCAGTACTTC	CASSLGGVQGNEQYF	TRBV5-1	TRBJ2-7	TRBD1	once
TGTGCCAGCAGACGCCCAGGTGTTCCTGGCTACACCTTC	CASRRPGVPGYTF	TRBV3-1/TRBV3-2	TRBJ1-2	.	.
TGTGCCAGCAGCCCGATGGACCAACTGAACACTGAAGCTTTCTTT	CASSPMDQLNTEAFF	TRBV13	TRBJ1-1	.	.
TGTGCCAGTAGTAGGGCCACGACTAACTATGGCTACACCTTC	CASSRATTNYGYTF	TRBV19	TRBJ1-2	.	.
TGTGCTAGTGGGCCCGGGACAGGATTATACACAGATACGCAGTATTTT	CASGPGTGLYTDTQYF	TRBV12-5	TRBJ2-3	TRBD1	.
TGCGCCCCCCGCTACGAGCAGTACTTC	CAPRYEQYF	TRBV10-1	TRBJ2-7	.	.
TGTGCCAGCAGTGAAGGGCTGCCGGGCAATGAGCAGTTCTTC	CASSEGLPGNEQFF	TRBV2	TRBJ2-1	.	few
TGTGCCAGCCGGAGCCGGGGGAACTTTGATCAGCCCCAGCATTTT	CASRSRGNFDQPQHF	TRBV28	TRBJ1-5	.	.
TGTGCCAGCAGCTTAGCGGGAGTAGGGGATACGCAGTATTTT	CASSLAGVGDTQYF	TRBV7-3	TRBJ2-3	TRBD2	.
TGTGCCAGCGAGCAGCCTGGTGTGACTAGCGGGAGCCGGAGCTCCTACAATGAGCAGTTCTTC	CASEQPGVTSGSRSSYNEQFF	TRBV2	TRBJ2-1	TRBD2	.
TGTGCCAGCAGATCCGATCAGGGGCGGTCACCCCTCCACTTT	CASRSDQGRSPLHF	TRBV13	TRBJ1-6	.	.
TGTGCCAGCAGTCTCGGAGGAAAAGATACGCAGTATTTT	CASSLGGKDTQYF	TRBV27	TRBJ2-3	.	once
TGTGCCAGCAGCTGGGACAGGGCATACAGAGCCTCACCCCTCCACTTT	CASSWDRAYRASPLHF	TRBV11-2	TRBJ1-6	TRBD1	.
TGCGCCAGCAGCTATGGGCCAGGGTCAGATACGCAGTATTTT	CASSYGPGSDTQYF	TRBV5-1	TRBJ2-3	.	.
TGTGCCAGTAGTGGAACCGGGACCCCCTACGAGCAGTACTTC	CASSGTGTPYEQYF	TRBV19	TRBJ2-7	.	.
TGTGCCCTTCAAACCCCCCAGTGCTCTGGAAACACCATATATTTT	CALQTPQCSGNTIYF	TRBV19	TRBJ1-3	.	.
TGTGCCAGTAGTCCTTGGGACACCGGGAATGAAAAACTGTTTTTT	CASSPWDTGNEKLFF	TRBV19	TRBJ1-4	.	.
TGTGCCAGCCAAAGGCACAGGGCCGAGGAGACCCAGTACTTC	CASQRHRAEETQYF	TRBV6-5	TRBJ2-5	.	.
TGTGCCACCAGTTCAACCGGGGAGCTGTTTTTT	CATSSTGELFF	TRBV15	TRBJ2-2	.	.
TGTGCCACCAGCAGAGATTTGACTAGCGGGAGGAGGACAGATACGCAGTATTTT	CATSRDLTSGRRTDTQYF	TRBV15	TRBJ2-3	TRBD2	once
TGTGCCAGCAGTGTGGTCCCAGCCTATGGCTACACCTTC	CASSVVPAYGYTF	TRBV2	TRBJ1-2	.	.
TGCAGCGTTGAAGAGGAACAGGGGGCGCGGTATGGCTACACCTTC	CSVEEEQGARYGYTF	TRBV29-1	TRBJ1-2	TRBD1	.